This T cell receptor (beta chain) was recovered during a study of shared clonotypes between healthy human individuals. The V end was cut by 2 bases, the J end by 10 bases, with 16 bases between. This CDR3 spans 14 amino acids. Per germline, CDR1 SGHNT and CDR2 YYREEE (reference sequence). Deep-level assay runs were performed. In the authors' workflow: ImmunoSEQ output lacked quality scores and full-length reads, limiting matched filtering. Libraries were prepared by immunoSEQ multiplex PCR; TCRdb keeps only in-frame clonotypes and omits some of them. That table furnishes V, J and clone size, whereas the DNA furnished D and trimming. This sample has approximately 1,000,000 clones, with approximately 80% found just once. Points from the study as a whole: Generally, estimated richness proved larger in naive subsets than it did in memory subsets. Clonotypes that were shared across a handful of donors made up around 5.5% of naive CD4 clonotypes.

With respect to this clone: Antigen: not known.

Sequencing used memory CD4+ T cells from PBMCs. Regarding subset: CD45RA-negative fraction. The chain couples TRBV5-4 to TRBJ2-4, with unresolved D. The clonotype comes from a man between 18 and 29 years old in good health. Some clones in this sample may be carry-over from other donors' samples. CDR3 sequence reads: CASSFPDGLGIQYF. The DNA for the CDR3 is TGTGCCAGCAGCTTCCCGGACGGATTGGGTATTCAGTACTTC.